Below, 32 T cell receptor beta chains from the same sample are listed, as sequenced in a study of cytomegalovirus exposure and HLA in healthy donors. The PCR employed 60 Vbeta primers together with 13 Jbeta primers. Some clones are missing from TCRdb's copy, which holds only in-frame ones; the method was immunoSEQ multiplex PCR. The table shows 250,000 to 350,000 clones, with roughly 88% occurring only once. Specimen: PBMCs. These receptors were obtained from a man in his forties in good health and CMV-seropositive.

V usage is TRBV4-2 and J usage is TRBJ1-2; D not resolved. This CDR3 is built from 13 residues. Germline loops: CDR1 LGHNA, CDR2 YNFKEQ. V lost 4 bases, J lost 2 bases, and 8 bases lay in between. The CDR3 reads CASSPTQNYGYTF. CDR3 sequence (DNA): TGTGCCAGCAGCCCCACACAGAACTATGGCTACACCTTC.

This chain uses TRBV4-1 with TRBJ1-2; D not resolved. The CDR3 consists of 17 residues. Germline V gene data show CDR1 as MGHRA and CDR2 as YSYEKL. Trimming removed 2 bases from V and 2 bases from J, with 18 bases in between. CDR3 region: CASSQRESWAGNYGYTF. DNA of the CDR3: TGCGCCAGCAGCCAACGAGAGTCGTGGGCGGGAAACTATGGCTACACCTTC.

The rearrangement joins TRBV29-1 to TRBJ2-3; 11 bases match TRBD2. V trimming: 0 bases; J trimming: 0 bases; junction bases outside the gene matches: 8. CDR3 length: 18 residues. Germline lookup yields CDR1 SQVTM and CDR2 ANQGSEA. The CDR3 reads CSVEDRRLAGPSTDTQYF. The CDR3 DNA sequence: TGCAGCGTTGAAGATAGGCGACTAGCGGGACCGAGCACAGATACGCAGTATTTT.

This rearrangement joins TRBV7-2 to TRBJ2-2; 7 nucleotides agree with TRBD1. CDR3 size: 15 residues. After removal of 1 base from V and 6 bases from J, the junction contained 5 bases not matched to a gene. CDR1 is SGHTA and CDR2 is FQGNSA in the germline V gene. CDR3 sequence: CASSLGGQVAGELFF. The CDR3 coding sequence is TGTGCCAGCAGCTTAGGTGGACAGGTGGCCGGGGAGCTGTTTTTT.

The rearrangement uses TRBV28 and TRBJ1-2; 9 bases fit TRBD1. CDR1 is MDHEN and CDR2 is SYDVKM in the germline V gene. The CDR3 contains 12 residues. Trimming removed 6 bases from V and 7 bases from J; junction bases left unmatched: 3. The CDR3 sequence: CASRQGARGYTF. CDR3 bases: TGTGCCAGCAGACAGGGGGCCCGTGGCTACACCTTC.

This clone was detected only a few times. The rearrangement joins TRBV6-1 to TRBJ1-5, with D maybe TRBD1 (6 bases). The V end lost 7 bases, the J end lost 14 bases, and 21 bases lay between the germline ends. CDR1 is MNHNS, CDR2 SASEGT, per germline. The CDR3 is 13 residues long. The CDR3 nucleotides read TGTGCCAGCATACGGGATACCCAGGGGAGAAAGCATTTT. Protein sequence: CASIRDTQGRKHF.

This chain links TRBV19 with TRBJ2-7; 8 bases fit TRBD1. Germline V gene sequence: CDR1 LNHDA, CDR2 SQIVND (reference sequence). The CDR3 loop spans 15 amino acids. V dropped 6 bases and J dropped 0; count of bases not matched to a gene: 7. CDR3 protein: CASSQRTGTSYEQYF. The CDR3 DNA sequence: TGTGCCAGTAGCCAACGGACAGGGACCTCCTACGAGCAGTACTTC.

This chain uses TRBV5-4 with TRBJ2-1, with 9 bases aligning to TRBD1. Germline loops: CDR1 SGHNT, CDR2 YYREEE (reference sequence). The CDR3 length is 14 residues. V lost 2 bases and J lost 7; bases outside the gene matches: 4. CDR3 protein: CASSFWDRANEQFF. CDR3 coding DNA: TGTGCCAGCAGCTTCTGGGACAGGGCTAATGAGCAGTTCTTC.

This chain connects TRBV28 to TRBJ2-1, with D possibly TRBD2 on 6 matching bases. The ends were cut back, 2 bases at V and 8 bases at J, with 16 bases in the middle. The CDR3 spans 15 residues. The V gene's germline CDR1 is MDHEN and CDR2 SYDVKM. Written as DNA, the CDR3 is TGTGCCAGCAGTTTAGCTTGGAGGGGCTTAGATGAGCAGTTCTTC. It encodes CASSLAWRGLDEQFF.

This chain joins TRBV19 and TRBJ2-1; TRBD2 agrees at 7 bases. The germline V gene encodes CDR1 LNHDA and CDR2 SQIVND (reference sequence). CDR3 length: 14 residues. V lost 3 bases to trimming and J lost 2 bases; unmatched junction nucleotides: 1. CDR3 region: CASSIRGAYNEQFF. CDR3 sequence (DNA): TGTGCCAGTAGTATCCGGGGGGCCTACAATGAGCAGTTCTTC.

This rearrangement joins TRBV18 to TRBJ2-1, with D possibly being TRBD2 (6 bases). Per germline, CDR1 KGHSH and CDR2 LQKENI. The CDR3 is made up of 15 amino acids. Trimming stripped 1 base from V and 2 bases from J, with 9 bases between. CDR3 sequence reads: CASSPREVPYNEQFF. The CDR3 nucleotides are TGTGCCAGCTCACCACGGGAGGTCCCCTACAATGAGCAGTTCTTC.

The V gene is TRBV28, the J gene TRBJ1-1; tentatively, D is TRBD1 (6 bases). V was clipped by 5 bases and J by 1 base, with 14 bases between them. Germline V lookup: CDR1 MDHEN, CDR2 SYDVKM. The CDR3 is 15 amino acids. CDR3 coding DNA: TGTGCCAGCAGTCCTACAGGGAGGGGGAACACTGAAGCTTTCTTT. Amino acids: CASSPTGRGNTEAFF.

The chain combines TRBV27 with TRBJ1-1; D might be TRBD1 (5 bases). This CDR3 is built from 14 residues. Trimming took off 5 bases at V and 4 bases at J, with 14 bases between the two ends. Germline CDR1 and CDR2: MNHEY and SMNVEV (reference sequence). The CDR3 loop is CASSPQGLATEAFF. The CDR3, as DNA: TGTGCCAGCAGTCCGCAGGGTCTGGCCACTGAAGCTTTCTTT.

The rearrangement uses TRBV7-8 and TRBJ1-2, with D possibly TRBD1 on 6 matching bases. CDR3 size: 13 residues. V was shortened by 2 bases and J by 8 bases, with 12 bases between the two germline ends. The germline gives CDR1 SGHVS, CDR2 FQNEAQ. CDR3 bases: TGTGCCAGCAGCTTAACAGGGCTAGGAGGCTACACCTTC. Amino acid sequence: CASSLTGLGGYTF.

A single count supports this clone. The CDR3 region is CASRTQNEKLFF. CDR3 coding DNA: TGTGCCAGCAGAACACAAAATGAAAAACTGTTTTTT. V and J are TRBV2 and TRBJ1-4; D remains unclear. The germline V and J ends were trimmed by 6 bases and 5 bases, with 7 bases remaining between them. The CDR3 runs 12 residues. Germline V gives CDR1 SNHLY, CDR2 FYNNEI.

J is TRBJ2-5 and V is TRBV5-1; 9 nucleotides match TRBD1. The CDR3 sequence is 14 residues long. Germline lookup yields CDR1 SGHRS and CDR2 YFSETQ. After removal of 4 bases from V and 4 bases from J, the junction contained 5 bases not matched to a gene. This chain's CDR3 is CASSPGQGVETQYF. Here the CDR3 DNA reads TGCGCCAGCAGCCCGGGACAGGGCGTAGAGACCCAGTACTTC.

The count of this clone is one. V is TRBV9 and J is TRBJ2-5, with 10 bases fitting TRBD2. The junction had 3 bases not matched to a gene; V was cut back by 0 bases and J by 4 bases. Germline values: CDR1 SGDLS, CDR2 YYNGEE. CDR3 size: 15 residues. In nucleotides, the CDR3 is TGTGCCAGCAGCGTAGGTCCTAGCGGGAGAGAGACCCAGTACTTC. Translation: CASSVGPSGRETQYF.

This chain uses TRBV27 with TRBJ2-5; a weak D match, TRBD2 (5 bases). With the DNA end fitting TRBJ2-7 better, the J assignment may be wrong. Germline loops: CDR1 MNHEY, CDR2 SMNVEV (reference sequence). This CDR3 is built from 14 residues. The CDR3 DNA follows: TGTGCCAGCAGGGACTCGAACGGCGCTTACGAGCAGTACTTC. Translation: CASRDSNGAYEQYF.

This clone was picked up one time. The rearrangement joins TRBV19 to TRBJ1-1, with D perhaps TRBD1 (6 bases). This CDR3 comprises 15 residues. Germline CDR1 LNHDA, CDR2 SQIVND (reference sequence). V lost 3 bases, J lost 1 base, and 12 bases lay in between. The CDR3 nucleotides are TGTGCCAGTAGTATTATGGGGGCTCGGAACACTGAAGCTTTCTTT. Translating it yields CASSIMGARNTEAFF.

This chain joins TRBV29-1 and TRBJ2-7, with TRBD1 as a possible D gene (5 bases). Per germline, CDR1 SQVTM and CDR2 ANQGSEA. This CDR3 comprises 11 residues. Trimming removed 3 bases from V and 2 bases from J, with 5 bases in between. The CDR3 DNA is TGCAGCGTTGAGACAGCCTACGAGCAGTACTTC. Protein product: CSVETAYEQYF.

In this sample, this clone turned up a few times. Other DNA sequences within the sample encode an identical CDR3. CDR3 protein: CASSQDRGYEQYF. CDR3 coding DNA: TGCGCCAGCAGCCAAGACAGGGGCTACGAGCAGTACTTC. This chain connects TRBV4-3 to TRBJ2-7; D possibly corresponds to TRBD1 (6 bases). The germline V gene has CDR1 LGHNA and CDR2 YSLEER. CDR3 length: 13 residues. Trimming shortened V by 0 bases and J by 3 bases, and 6 bases separated the two germline ends.

DNA for the CDR3: TGTGCCAGCAGTCTTGGGACAGGGGGTCTGCAGCCCCAGCATTTT. Amino acids: CASSLGTGGLQPQHF. The V call is TRBV28, the J call TRBJ1-5; 11 bases align to TRBD1. CDR1 is MDHEN and CDR2 is SYDVKM in the germline V gene. V gave up 5 bases and J gave up 7 bases; unmatched junction bases: 7. The CDR3 has 15 residues.

The V call is TRBV2, the J call TRBJ1-5, with 10 bases that match TRBD1. The CDR3 has 14 amino acids. Germline CDR1 SNHLY, CDR2 FYNNEI. V trimming: 3 bases; J trimming: 6 bases; junction bases outside the gene matches: 2. This chain's CDR3 is CASSEGQGFQPQHF. In nucleotides, the CDR3 is TGTGCCAGCAGTGAGGGACAGGGGTTTCAGCCCCAGCATTTT.

The chain recombines TRBV30 with TRBJ1-5; D possibly corresponds to TRBD1 (5 bases). Germline CDR1 GTSNPN, CDR2 SVGIG (reference sequence). V lost 0 bases, J lost 3 bases, and 9 bases lay in between. The CDR3 covers 14 residues. The CDR3 DNA follows: TGTGCCTGGAGTGTACAAGGGGTCAATCAGCCCCAGCATTTT. Amino acid sequence: CAWSVQGVNQPQHF.

The gene calls are TRBV7-3 and TRBJ2-1, with a possible D match to TRBD2 (6 bases). The CDR3 is made up of 16 amino acids. V dropped 4 bases and J dropped 0 bases, with 13 bases sitting between them. Looked up from germline, CDR1 is SGHTA and CDR2 is FQGTGA. In DNA, the CDR3 is TGTGCCAGCAGCTCGGGACTCCAACGCTCCTACAATGAGCAGTTCTTC. Translated: CASSSGLQRSYNEQFF.

The chain joins TRBV11-1 to TRBJ2-5, with D possibly matching TRBD1 (6 bases). The CDR3 covers 13 residues. Trimming stripped 2 bases from V and 3 bases from J, with 7 bases between. CDR1 is SGHAT, CDR2 FQDESV, per germline (reference sequence). The CDR3 region is CASSLQGKETQYF. The CDR3 DNA follows: TGTGCCAGCAGCTTACAGGGGAAAGAGACCCAGTACTTC.

The rearrangement joins TRBV27 to TRBJ2-7; possible D gene TRBD1, 6 bases. Trimming shortened V by 2 bases and J by 5 bases, and 13 bases separated the two germline ends. The length of the CDR3 is 14 residues. Germline CDR1 reads MNHEY; CDR2 reads SMNVEV (reference sequence). The CDR3 sequence: CASSLREQGNEQYF. The CDR3 DNA reads as TGTGCCAGCAGTTTAAGGGAACAGGGTAACGAGCAGTACTTC.

Concerning this clone itself: The junction shows a germline mismatch at one end, possibly a read error. The V and J genes are TRBV18 and TRBJ1-2, with D possibly being TRBD1 (5 bases). Germline CDR1 is KGHSH and CDR2 is LQKENI. The CDR3 runs 14 residues. The CDR3 region is CASSPYQGDYGHTF. The CDR3 nucleotides are TGTGCCAGCTCCCCTTATCAAGGGGACTATGGCCACACCTTC.

The V call is TRBV7-9, the J call TRBJ1-1; possible D gene TRBD1, 5 bases. The CDR3 covers 14 residues. Trimming shortened V by 8 bases and J by 0 bases, and 13 bases separated the two germline ends. Per the germline V gene, CDR1 is SEHNR and CDR2 is FQNEAQ (reference sequence). The CDR3 protein is CASGRGAVNTEAFF. In nucleotides, the CDR3 is TGTGCCAGCGGGAGGGGCGCGGTGAACACTGAAGCTTTCTTT.

The gene calls are TRBV9 and TRBJ2-7; D perhaps matches TRBD2 (6 bases). Germline V CDR1 and CDR2: SGDLS, YYNGEE. Trimming stripped 4 bases from V and 0 bases from J, with 17 bases between. The CDR3 covers 16 residues. In DNA form, the CDR3 reads TGTGCCAGCAGCTCCAATCCGGGACTCATCTCCTACGAGCAGTACTTC. It specifies CASSSNPGLISYEQYF.

The chain carries TRBV11-2 and TRBJ2-5, with 8 bases aligning to TRBD2. The CDR3 contains 17 residues. Looked up from germline, CDR1 is SGHAT and CDR2 is FQNNGV. The ends lost 5 bases at V and 4 bases at J; junction bases unmatched: 15. In nucleotides, the CDR3 is TGTGCCAGCAGCCCCAGGGCGGGACTAGGAGGGGGAGAGACCCAGTACTTC. Protein sequence: CASSPRAGLGGGETQYF.

To note about this clone: Other DNA variants within this sample encode the same CDR3. This rearrangement joins TRBV7-9 to TRBJ2-5; TRBD1 might be the D (5 bases). Trimming took off 3 bases at V and 3 bases at J, with 8 bases between the two ends. Germline loops: CDR1 SEHNR, CDR2 FQNEAQ (reference sequence). CDR3 length: 13 residues. The DNA of the CDR3 is TGTGCCAGCAGCTTGGTCAGGGAAGAGACCCAGTACTTC. The encoded protein is CASSLVREETQYF.